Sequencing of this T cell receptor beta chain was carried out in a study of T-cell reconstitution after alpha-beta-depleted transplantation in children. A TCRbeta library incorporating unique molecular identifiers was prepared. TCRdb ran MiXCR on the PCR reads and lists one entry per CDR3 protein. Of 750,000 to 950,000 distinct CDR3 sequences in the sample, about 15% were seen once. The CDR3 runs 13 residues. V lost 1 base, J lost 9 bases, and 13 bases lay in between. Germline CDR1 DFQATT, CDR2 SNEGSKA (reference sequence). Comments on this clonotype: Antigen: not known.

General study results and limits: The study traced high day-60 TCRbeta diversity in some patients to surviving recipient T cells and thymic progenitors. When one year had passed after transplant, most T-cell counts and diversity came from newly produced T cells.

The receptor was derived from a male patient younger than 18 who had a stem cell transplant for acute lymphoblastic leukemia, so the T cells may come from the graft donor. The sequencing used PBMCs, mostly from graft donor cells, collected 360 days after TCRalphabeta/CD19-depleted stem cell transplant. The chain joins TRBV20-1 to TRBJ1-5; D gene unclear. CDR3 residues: CSARVPGLRPQHF. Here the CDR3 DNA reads TGCAGTGCTAGAGTCCCGGGATTAAGGCCCCAGCATTTT.